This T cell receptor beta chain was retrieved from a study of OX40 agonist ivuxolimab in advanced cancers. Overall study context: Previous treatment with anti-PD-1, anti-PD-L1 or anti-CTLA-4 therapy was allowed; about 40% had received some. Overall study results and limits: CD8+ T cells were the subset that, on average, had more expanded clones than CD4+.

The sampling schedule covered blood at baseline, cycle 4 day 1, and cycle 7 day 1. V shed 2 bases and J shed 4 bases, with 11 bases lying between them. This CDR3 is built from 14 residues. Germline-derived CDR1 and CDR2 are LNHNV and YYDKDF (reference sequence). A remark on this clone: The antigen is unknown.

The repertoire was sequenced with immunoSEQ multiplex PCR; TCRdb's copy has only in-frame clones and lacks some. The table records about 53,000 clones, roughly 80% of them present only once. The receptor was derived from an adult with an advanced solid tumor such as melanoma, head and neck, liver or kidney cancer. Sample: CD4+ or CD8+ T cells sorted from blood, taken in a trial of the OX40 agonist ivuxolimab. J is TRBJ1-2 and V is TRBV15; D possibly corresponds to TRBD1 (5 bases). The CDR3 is CATSRQGPGYGYTF. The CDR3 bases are TGTGCCACCAGCAGACAGGGTCCCGGCTATGGCTACACCTTC.